These 17 T cell receptor beta chains came from one sample sequenced in a study of human T cells and chemical hapten exposure (dated by TCRdb to the early 2020s). Receptor amplification or capture employed RACE. Sequenced on a NextSeq 500. Using fastp at Q25 and MiXCR, TCRdb reprocessed the public reads and kept productive beta chains. Here each entry gathers all rows of one CDR3 protein and keeps the most common genes and DNA. This sample comprises some 250,000 distinct CDR3 sequences, around 7.7% of them detected only once. The ten most abundant clones make up more than 0.95% of the sample. The time point label for this specimen denotes: pre-sensitization, week 0. What the treatment or condition label conveys for this sample: therapeutic diphenylcyclopropenone sensitization with weekly scalp DPC. The sequencing here drew on whole blood, taken in connection with sensitization to the hapten diphenylcyclopropenone (DPC). These receptors all stem from a man between 18 and 29 years old with alopecia areata. Some clones in this sample may be carry-over from other donors' samples.

The sample holds many counts of this clonotype. The chain carries TRBV3-1 and TRBJ2-3; D ambiguous. The V gene lost 1 base and the J gene lost 9 bases, with 8 bases spanning the gap. The germline gives CDR1 LGHDT, CDR2 YNNKEL (reference sequence). The CDR3 covers 12 residues. CDR3 sequence: CASSQVSQTQYF. In nucleotides, the CDR3 is TGTGCCAGCAGCCAAGTCAGTCAGACGCAGTATTTT.

This clonotype has just a few counts. The genes are TRBV4-1 and TRBJ1-4; D not certain. The CDR3 has 13 residues. Deletions cut 4 bases from V and 4 bases from J, with 7 bases between. From germline, CDR1 is MGHRA and CDR2 YSYEKL. The CDR3 loop reads CASSLTHNEKLFF. The CDR3 DNA sequence: TGCGCCAGCAGCCTAACCCATAATGAAAAACTGTTTTTT.

A few counts support this clonotype. The chain joins TRBV3-1 to TRBJ1-4; D unresolved. Trimming took off 1 base at V and 4 bases at J, with 7 bases between the two ends. CDR3 length: 14 residues. Germline assignment: CDR1 LGHDT and CDR2 YNNKEL (reference sequence). CDR3 DNA sequence: TGTGCCAGCAGCCAAGGACGGAATAATGAAAAACTGTTTTTT. Amino acid sequence: CASSQGRNNEKLFF.

The chain carries TRBV4-2 and TRBJ2-1, with 8 bases matching TRBD2. V was pared by 1 base and J by 6 bases, with 5 bases of the junction left unmatched. Germline V gives CDR1 LGHNA, CDR2 YNFKEQ. This CDR3 is built from 15 residues. In nucleotides, the CDR3 is TGTGCCAGCAGCCAAGTAACGGGACTAGTCAATGAGCAGTTCTTC. This translates into CASSQVTGLVNEQFF.

This clonotype was counted only a few times. The V gene is TRBV9, the J gene TRBJ2-3; D uncertain. This CDR3 is built from 17 residues. Germline V CDR1 and CDR2: SGDLS, YYNGEE. Between the trimmed V and J ends, which lost 0 bases and 0 bases, there was a span of 14 bases. This CDR3 is CASSVGLGSASTDTQYF. The CDR3 DNA is TGTGCCAGCAGCGTAGGGTTGGGTTCCGCTAGCACAGATACGCAGTATTTT.

The chain has TRBV5-1 and TRBJ2-1; 7 nucleotides line up with TRBD1. The germline CDR1 and CDR2 sequences are SGHRS and YFSETQ. V dropped 4 bases and J dropped 4; count of bases not matched to a gene: 8. The CDR3 has 15 amino acids. The CDR3 sequence is CASSGGDRAYNEQFF. CDR3 nucleotides: TGCGCCAGCAGCGGAGGCGACAGGGCGTACAATGAGCAGTTCTTC.

The sample holds a few counts of this clonotype. The rearrangement uses TRBV7-2 and TRBJ1-2; the match to TRBD1 covers 7 bases. CDR3 size: 15 residues. The J segment lost 4 bases and the V segment lost 6 bases, leaving 11 bases of the junction unmatched. Germline V lookup: CDR1 SGHTA, CDR2 FQGNSA. CDR3 coding DNA: TGTGCCAGCAGTATTATACCACAGGGGCCCTATGGCTACACCTTC. It translates to CASSIIPQGPYGYTF.

The gene calls are TRBV5-1 and TRBJ2-3; 8 positions agree with TRBD2. The CDR3 spans 16 residues. V lost 2 bases to trimming and J lost 2 bases; unmatched junction nucleotides: 7. The germline CDR1 and CDR2 sequences are SGHRS and YFSETQ. The CDR3 here is CASSFSGEPNTDTQYF. The DNA for the CDR3 is TGCGCCAGCAGCTTTAGCGGGGAACCTAACACAGATACGCAGTATTTT. The whole variable domain, remainder taken from reference TRBV5-1 and TRBJ2-3, is KAGVTQTPRYLIKTRGQQVTLSCSPISGHRSVSWYQQTPGQGLQFLFEYFSETQRNKGNFPGRFSGRQFSNSRSEMNVSTLELGDSALYLCASSFSGEPNTDTQYFGPGTRLTVL.

This clonotype was counted between two and nine times. The CDR3 is CASSLEAGAIYEQFF. The CDR3 DNA reads as TGTGCCAGCAGTTTAGAAGCGGGGGCTATTTATGAGCAGTTCTTC. The chain links TRBV12-3 or TRBV12-4 to TRBJ2-1; TRBD2 agrees at 8 bases. This CDR3 spans 15 amino acids. V shed 1 base and J 8 bases; nucleotides not matched to a gene: 7.

The chain recombines TRBV7-7 with TRBJ2-1; either TRBD1 or TRBD2 may supply D (5 bases each). The CDR3 sequence is 14 residues long. Trimming left V 1 base short and J 9 bases short, with 13 bases between. The germline V gene has CDR1 SSHAT and CDR2 FNYEAQ (reference sequence). DNA of the CDR3: TGTGCCAGCAGCTTAGGACTCAGGGCGGGTGAGCAGTTCTTC. Translated: CASSLGLRAGEQFF.

This clonotype was recorded a few times. The rearrangement joins TRBV20-1 to TRBJ1-2; the D gene is possibly TRBD1 (6 bases). The CDR3 runs to 16 residues. V dropped 3 bases and J dropped 0 bases, with 17 bases sitting between them. The germline V gene encodes CDR1 DFQATT and CDR2 SNEGSKA (reference sequence). The CDR3 spells CSASHRDKNPNYGYTF. As DNA, the CDR3 is TGCAGTGCTAGTCACCGGGACAAAAATCCTAACTATGGCTACACCTTC.

This clonotype appeared a few times. J is TRBJ2-3 and V is TRBV2; D perhaps matches TRBD1 (6 bases). The V gene lost 4 bases and the J gene lost 0 bases, with 11 bases spanning the gap. The CDR3 loop spans 15 amino acids. CDR1 is SNHLY and CDR2 is FYNNEI in the germline V gene. CDR3 sequence (DNA): TGTGCCAGCAGTGCTCAGGGGCTCAGCACAGATACGCAGTATTTT. Translating it yields CASSAQGLSTDTQYF.

This chain uses TRBV18 with TRBJ2-3; no clear D gene. Between the trimmed V and J ends, which lost 6 bases and 2 bases, there was a span of 18 bases. In germline, CDR1 is KGHSH, CDR2 LQKENI. CDR3 length equals 16 residues. CDR3 sequence reads: CASSQRKLPPTDTQYF. DNA of the CDR3: TGTGCCAGCTCCCAAAGGAAACTACCCCCCACAGATACGCAGTATTTT.

This clonotype was seen ten or more times. V gene TRBV4-1 combines with J gene TRBJ2-7; 9 nucleotides agree with TRBD2. Germline values: CDR1 MGHRA, CDR2 YSYEKL. This CDR3 contains 15 residues. V shed 2 bases and J 2 bases; nucleotides not matched to a gene: 4. The CDR3 is CASSQLAGAPYEQYF. CDR3 nucleotide sequence: TGCGCCAGCAGCCAATTAGCGGGGGCGCCCTACGAGCAGTACTTC.

V and J are TRBV15 and TRBJ1-1, with TRBD1 matching 7 bases. V lost 3 bases, J lost 4 bases, and 5 bases stayed unmatched. This CDR3 contains 14 residues. Germline CDR1 LNHNV, CDR2 YYDKDF (reference sequence). CDR3 residues: CATSSPTGVTEAFF. DNA for the CDR3: TGTGCCACCAGCAGCCCCACAGGGGTCACTGAAGCTTTCTTT.

The chain joins TRBV5-1 to TRBJ2-3; TRBD1 agrees at 7 bases. The CDR3 contains 13 residues. Germline V gives CDR1 SGHRS, CDR2 YFSETQ. The junction had 3 bases not matched to a gene; V was cut back by 2 bases and J by 6 bases. CDR3 coding DNA: TGCGCCAGCAGCTTCGACAGGGAGGATACGCAGTATTTT. It specifies CASSFDREDTQYF.

A few counts support this clonotype. J is TRBJ2-5 and V is TRBV29-1, with 7 bases that match TRBD1. V was clipped by 5 bases and J by 0 bases; unmatched bases: 3. Germline V gene data show CDR1 as SQVTM and CDR2 as ANQGSEA. The CDR3 is 13 residues long. The CDR3 loop reads CSVSGTDQETQYF. In nucleotides, the CDR3 is TGCAGCGTTTCCGGGACAGACCAAGAGACCCAGTACTTC. The full variable domain, with the rest looked up from reference TRBV29-1 and TRBJ2-5, is SAVISQKPSRDICQRGTSLTIQCQVDSQVTMMFWYRQQPGQSLTLIATANQGSEATYESGFVIDKFPISRPNLTFSTLTVSNMSPEDSSIYLCSVSGTDQETQYFGPGTRLLVL.